A selection of T cell receptor beta chains follows, all from one sample in a study of T cell responses to AZD1222 COVID-19 vaccine. Sequencing was performed with immunoSEQ multiplex PCR; in TCRdb, only in-frame clones are kept and a portion is missing. The sample lists about 120,000 clones; 87% were seen once. The sample was peripheral blood, taken 28 days after the second AZD1222 dose. Receptors were obtained from an adult who received the AZD1222 COVID-19 vaccine. Both conserved end residues are part of each CDR3. A D gene is named only where the DNA matches it firmly. Clone size is shown for a subset of rows, as once, few, many or a class of expanded clone.

CDR3nt	CDR3aa	d_gene	v_gene	j_gene	abundance
TGTGCCAGCAGCGCTCGTACCGGGACAGGGAGGGCCGAGCAGTACTTC	CASSARTGTGRAEQYF	TRBD1	TRBV7-3	TRBJ2-7	few
TGTGCCACCAGTGATTTCGGGCCGGGGGGGATCACAGATACGCAGTATTTT	CATSDFGPGGITDTQYF	TRBD2	TRBV24-1	TRBJ2-3	.
TGTGCCACCAGTGCCACAGGGGAATCTGGCTACACCTTC	CATSATGESGYTF	TRBD1	TRBV24-1	TRBJ1-2	once
TGTGCCAGCAGCTTCCCGACAGTTGGTCGTAACTATGGCTACACCTTC	CASSFPTVGRNYGYTF	.	TRBV5-4	TRBJ1-2	once
TGTGCCAGCAGCTTAAGGGTCGCCGAGGAAACTTCACCCCTCCACTTT	CASSLRVAEETSPLHF	.	TRBV7-8	TRBJ1-6	.
TGCGCCAGCAGCCATGGACAGCCAAATCAGCCCCAGCATTTT	CASSHGQPNQPQHF	.	TRBV4-1	TRBJ1-5	.
TGTGCCAGCGCAGGGAGCTCCTATAATTCACCCCTCCACTTT	CASAGSSYNSPLHF	.	TRBV28	TRBJ1-6	.
TGTGCCAGCAGTTACATGGGCGAGCAGTACTTC	CASSYMGEQYF	.	TRBV6-5	TRBJ2-7	.
TGTGCCAGCAGCCAAGAAGGACAGGGCTATTCACCCCTCCACTTT	CASSQEGQGYSPLHF	TRBD1	TRBV3-1/TRBV3-2	TRBJ1-6	.
TGTGCCACCAGCAGAGACAGGGGTCCACATTTT	CATSRDRGPHF	.	TRBV15	TRBJ2-3	.
TGTGCCAGCAGTGGGGGATTTGGCTACACCTTC	CASSGGFGYTF	.	TRBV6-4	TRBJ1-2	.
TGTGCCAGCAACTTAGTGGGGGGCAATCAGCCCCAGCATTTT	CASNLVGGNQPQHF	.	TRBV6-5	TRBJ1-5	.
TGTGCCAGCAGCCTTAGGACAGGGTTGGCAGATACGCAGTATTTT	CASSLRTGLADTQYF	TRBD1	TRBV25-1	TRBJ2-3	once
TGTGCCAGTAGTAGGGACCTTTCTTTTGGCTACACCTTC	CASSRDLSFGYTF	.	TRBV19	TRBJ1-2	.
TGTGCCACCAGTGATCCGCTGACCCGGGACGCCGCCTACAATGAGCAGTTCTTC	CATSDPLTRDAAYNEQFF	.	TRBV24-1	TRBJ2-1	.
TGTGCCAGCAGCCCCCGTGGGCAGGGGGCTGGAAACACCATATATTTT	CASSPRGQGAGNTIYF	TRBD1	TRBV9	TRBJ1-3	few
TGTGCCAGCAGCGTAGTGGGACAGATCACTGAAGCTTTCTTT	CASSVVGQITEAFF	TRBD1	TRBV9	TRBJ1-1	.
TGTGCCAGCAGCTTTAGGGGACAGGGATACGAGCAGTACTTC	CASSFRGQGYEQYF	TRBD1	TRBV11-3	TRBJ2-7	once
TGCGCCAGCAGCTTGGAAGGGACAGAGGGCTATGGCTACACCTTC	CASSLEGTEGYGYTF	TRBD1	TRBV5-1	TRBJ1-2	.
TGTGCCAGCAGCCCCTTGGGGGACAGGGTGAATGAAAAACTGTTTTTT	CASSPLGDRVNEKLFF	TRBD1	TRBV5-8	TRBJ1-4	.
TGTGCCAGCAGCGGACAGGGTTGGGCGAGCACAGATACGCAGTATTTT	CASSGQGWASTDTQYF	TRBD1	TRBV7-9	TRBJ2-3	.
TGTGCCAGTAGTATCGTCGGGGCGGGACAGTACTATGGCTACACCTTC	CASSIVGAGQYYGYTF	TRBD1	TRBV19	TRBJ1-2	.
TGTGCCAGCAGTGAAATGGTGGGGGCTCTCTATGGCTACACCTTC	CASSEMVGALYGYTF	.	TRBV6-1	TRBJ1-2	.
TGTGCCAGTAGTACCTACTCCAGGGGCATGAACACTGAAGCTTTCTTT	CASSTYSRGMNTEAFF	.	TRBV19	TRBJ1-1	.
TGCGCCAGCAGCACGGGGACAGGAAACTATGGCTACACCTTC	CASSTGTGNYGYTF	TRBD1	TRBV4-3	TRBJ1-2	.
TGTGCCAGCAGCCAAGGTATCTACGAGCAGTACTTC	CASSQGIYEQYF	.	TRBV3-1/TRBV3-2	TRBJ2-7	.
TGTGCCAGCAGCTGGACAGGGTTTAATGAAAAACTGTTTTTT	CASSWTGFNEKLFF	TRBD1	TRBV2	TRBJ1-4	once
TGTGCCAGTAGTAGACAGGGGATTCAGTATTCTACTGAAGCTTTCTTT	CASSRQGIQYSTEAFF	TRBD1	TRBV19	TRBJ1-1	.
TGTGCCATCAGTGAGTCGGGGGGTATTAGCAATCAGCCCCAGCATTTT	CAISESGGISNQPQHF	.	TRBV10-3	TRBJ1-5	once
TGCGCCAGCAGCCAGTTTACAGGGGGGGGTGAGCTGTTAGCCAAAAACATTCAGTACTTC	CASSQFTGGGELLAKNIQYF	.	TRBV4-3	TRBJ2-4	.
TGTGCCAGCAGCTTAGCTGGTTCCGGTCCAGGGTCTGGGGCCAACGTCCTGACTTTC	CASSLAGSGPGSGANVLTF	.	TRBV7-9	TRBJ2-6	few
TGTGCCAGTAGTGGACGGATGAACACTGAAGCTTTCTTT	CASSGRMNTEAFF	.	TRBV19	TRBJ1-1	.
TGTGCCAGCAGCTTAGCCGGGCCGAACAATGAGCAGTTCTTC	CASSLAGPNNEQFF	.	TRBV7-9	TRBJ2-1	.
TGTGCCATCACCCCGGGACTAGGCACAGATACGCAGTATTTT	CAITPGLGTDTQYF	TRBD2	TRBV10-3	TRBJ2-3	.
TGTGCCAGCAGCTTAACGTCTGGGGAGACCCAGTACTTC	CASSLTSGETQYF	.	TRBV7-3	TRBJ2-5	.
TGTGCCAGCAGCTTAGGCGCAGACAGCACAGATACGCAGTATTTT	CASSLGADSTDTQYF	.	TRBV7-2	TRBJ2-3	.
TGTGCCAGTACCCGGACACAAAATCAGCCCCAGCATTTT	CASTRTQNQPQHF	.	TRBV19	TRBJ1-5	.
TGTGCCAGCAGTTTGAGTGGAAGCGGGCTTGGCTACACCTTC	CASSLSGSGLGYTF	.	TRBV27	TRBJ1-2	.
TGTGCCAGCAGCCCTCGGTGGACAGCCGAAAATCAGCCCCAGCATTTT	CASSPRWTAENQPQHF	.	TRBV3-1/TRBV3-2	TRBJ1-5	.
TGTGCCACCAGCAGATCTCTCGGGAGGATTAACTATGGCTACACCTTC	CATSRSLGRINYGYTF	.	TRBV15	TRBJ1-2	.
TGTGCCAGCAGTTTCGGGACAGGGAATTCACCCCTCCACTTT	CASSFGTGNSPLHF	TRBD1	TRBV27	TRBJ1-6	few
TGTGCCAGCAGGGGACTAGAGACAGATACGCAGTATTTT	CASRGLETDTQYF	TRBD2	TRBV6-5	TRBJ2-3	.
TGTGCCAGCAGCTTATACCGCCGGGGGTACACCGGGGAGCTGTTTTTT	CASSLYRRGYTGELFF	.	TRBV5-6	TRBJ2-2	.
TGTGCCAGTAGCCTCAGTCAGGGCGCGACCCAGTACTTC	CASSLSQGATQYF	.	TRBV19	TRBJ2-5	.